This T cell receptor beta chain was sequenced in a study of cytomegalovirus exposure and HLA in healthy donors. Worth noting for this clone: Its target is unknown.

General study points: The authors judged a highly shared variant cluster likely a sequencing artifact.

Trimming left V 5 bases short and J 4 bases short, with 17 bases between. This CDR3 has 15 amino acids. Looked up from germline, CDR1 is MNHEY and CDR2 is SVGAGI. PCR used 60 Vbeta primers and 13 Jbeta primers. Only in-frame clones appear in the TCRdb table, and some are missing; sequencing was by immunoSEQ multiplex PCR. Of some 150,000 clones listed, around four fifths are singletons. V and J are TRBV6-5 and TRBJ1-1; D ambiguous. The clonotype originates from a man in his forties in good health and CMV-seronegative. Specimen: PBMCs. The CDR3: CASSQTRPAGTEAFF. CDR3 DNA sequence: TGTGCCAGCAGTCAAACCAGGCCAGCGGGCACTGAAGCTTTCTTT.